A selection of T cell receptor beta chains follows, all from one sample in a study of blood T cell repertoires in COVID-19. Sequenced by immunoSEQ multiplex PCR; TCRdb stores in-frame clones only, minus some. This sample has 30,000 to 45,000 clones, with approximately 90% found just once. The material sequenced was peripheral blood. These receptors were taken from a human donor in a cohort sampled during active COVID-19. The CDR3 runs from the conserved cysteine through the conserved F or W. Fields, in order: J gene, V gene, D gene, clone size, CDR3 protein, CDR3 DNA. A D gene is named only where the DNA matches it firmly. Clone sizes are given selectively: once, few, many, or a class where the clone is expanded.

J gene: TRBJ1-5; V gene: TRBV5-1; D gene: TRBD1; clone size: -; CDR3 protein: CASRRTGDSNQPQHF; CDR3 DNA: TGCGCCAGCAGGCGGACAGGGGATAGCAATCAGCCCCAGCATTTT
J gene: TRBJ1-4; V gene: TRBV6-5; D gene: TRBD1; clone size: -; CDR3 protein: CASTTGGQGSEKLFF; CDR3 DNA: TGTGCCAGCACCACTGGGGGACAGGGCTCCGAAAAACTGTTTTTT
J gene: TRBJ1-4; V gene: TRBV15; D gene: -; clone size: -; CDR3 protein: CATSRDAAVANEKLFF; CDR3 DNA: TGTGCCACCAGCAGAGATGCGGCAGTGGCTAATGAAAAACTGTTTTTT
J gene: TRBJ2-2; V gene: TRBV10-3; D gene: -; clone size: once; CDR3 protein: CAISQRNTGELFF; CDR3 DNA: TGTGCCATCAGTCAGCGGAACACCGGGGAGCTGTTTTTT
J gene: TRBJ2-5; V gene: TRBV2; D gene: TRBD1; clone size: -; CDR3 protein: CASSGPGTGGETQYF; CDR3 DNA: TGTGCCAGCAGTGGCCCGGGAACAGGGGGAGAGACCCAGTACTTC
J gene: TRBJ2-7; V gene: TRBV5-6; D gene: -; clone size: medium-sized; CDR3 protein: CASSEGHGYEQYF; CDR3 DNA: TGTGCCAGCAGCGAGGGACATGGCTACGAGCAGTACTTC
J gene: TRBJ2-7; V gene: TRBV4-1; D gene: -; clone size: once; CDR3 protein: CASSPGFFSYEQYF; CDR3 DNA: TGCGCCAGCAGTCCAGGCTTCTTCTCCTACGAGCAGTACTTC
J gene: TRBJ2-2; V gene: TRBV6-6; D gene: TRBD2; clone size: -; CDR3 protein: CASGLAGSTGELFF; CDR3 DNA: TGTGCCAGCGGACTAGCGGGAAGCACCGGGGAGCTGTTTTTT
J gene: TRBJ2-1; V gene: TRBV5-1; D gene: -; clone size: -; CDR3 protein: CASSSRGQVSSYNEQFF; CDR3 DNA: TGCGCCAGCAGCTCCCGTGGGCAGGTGAGCTCCTACAATGAGCAGTTCTTC
J gene: TRBJ2-7; V gene: TRBV5-1; D gene: TRBD1; clone size: few; CDR3 protein: CASSLFTGTGNEQYF; CDR3 DNA: TGCGCCAGCAGCTTGTTTACCGGGACAGGAAACGAGCAGTACTTC
J gene: TRBJ2-7; V gene: TRBV10-1; D gene: -; clone size: -; CDR3 protein: CASSEGGNPYEQYF; CDR3 DNA: TGCGCCAGCAGTGAAGGCGGGAACCCCTACGAGCAGTACTTC
J gene: TRBJ2-7; V gene: TRBV11-3; D gene: TRBD2; clone size: -; CDR3 protein: CASSLGRGGYEQYF; CDR3 DNA: TGTGCCAGCAGCTTAGGACGGGGGGGCTACGAGCAGTACTTC
J gene: TRBJ1-6; V gene: TRBV5-6; D gene: -; clone size: -; CDR3 protein: CASSFSGRGNSPLHF; CDR3 DNA: TGTGCCAGCAGCTTTTCGGGCAGGGGTAATTCACCCCTCCACTTT
J gene: TRBJ1-5; V gene: TRBV10-2; D gene: -; clone size: -; CDR3 protein: CASSEIVSNQPQHF; CDR3 DNA: TGCGCCAGCAGTGAGATCGTTTCCAATCAGCCCCAGCATTTT
J gene: TRBJ2-5; V gene: TRBV24-1; D gene: TRBD2; clone size: -; CDR3 protein: CATSVAGGQETQYF; CDR3 DNA: TGTGCCACCAGTGTAGCGGGAGGGCAAGAGACCCAGTACTTC
J gene: TRBJ1-5; V gene: TRBV7-9; D gene: -; clone size: -; CDR3 protein: CASRPGRVGNQPQHF; CDR3 DNA: TGTGCCAGCAGACCGGGGAGGGTCGGCAATCAGCCCCAGCATTTT
J gene: TRBJ2-1; V gene: TRBV2; D gene: TRBD2; clone size: -; CDR3 protein: CASTLAGGREQFF; CDR3 DNA: TGTGCCAGCACGCTAGCGGGAGGGCGCGAGCAGTTCTTC
J gene: TRBJ1-1; V gene: TRBV10-3; D gene: -; clone size: -; CDR3 protein: CAIAHSPSNTEAFF; CDR3 DNA: TGTGCCATCGCGCACAGCCCCTCGAACACTGAAGCTTTCTTT
J gene: TRBJ1-2; V gene: TRBV10-2; D gene: TRBD1; clone size: -; CDR3 protein: CASSQTGDGGYTF; CDR3 DNA: TGCGCCAGCAGCCAGACAGGGGATGGCGGCTACACCTTC
J gene: TRBJ1-1; V gene: TRBV5-4; D gene: -; clone size: once; CDR3 protein: CAFTGRDMNTEAFF; CDR3 DNA: TGTGCCTTTACAGGGAGGGACATGAACACTGAAGCTTTCTTT
J gene: TRBJ2-5; V gene: TRBV6-5; D gene: TRBD1; clone size: -; CDR3 protein: CASSLDRSQETQYF; CDR3 DNA: TGTGCCAGCAGTCTGGACAGGAGCCAAGAGACCCAGTACTTC
J gene: TRBJ1-6; V gene: TRBV24-1; D gene: -; clone size: few; CDR3 protein: CATSESGNSPLHF; CDR3 DNA: TGTGCCACCAGTGAATCGGGGAATTCACCCCTCCACTTT
J gene: TRBJ1-2; V gene: TRBV6-5; D gene: -; clone size: -; CDR3 protein: CASSLTLGNYGYTF; CDR3 DNA: TGTGCCAGCAGTTTAACCCTCGGTAACTATGGCTACACCTTC
J gene: TRBJ2-7; V gene: TRBV7-8; D gene: -; clone size: -; CDR3 protein: CASSTYGKSSYEQYF; CDR3 DNA: TGTGCCAGCAGCACCTACGGGAAAAGCTCCTACGAGCAGTACTTC
J gene: TRBJ2-1; V gene: TRBV5-5; D gene: -; clone size: -; CDR3 protein: CASSGLPYNEQFF; CDR3 DNA: TGTGCCAGCAGTGGGCTACCCTACAATGAGCAGTTCTTC
J gene: TRBJ2-7; V gene: TRBV24-1; D gene: -; clone size: -; CDR3 protein: CATSDLRGSPYEQYF; CDR3 DNA: TGTGCCACCAGTGATTTGAGGGGATCCCCCTACGAGCAGTACTTC
J gene: TRBJ1-2; V gene: TRBV7-9; D gene: TRBD1; clone size: -; CDR3 protein: CASSFLPRRDRGADYGYTF; CDR3 DNA: TGTGCCAGCAGCTTTCTCCCCCGCCGGGACAGGGGCGCAGACTATGGCTACACCTTC
J gene: TRBJ2-1; V gene: TRBV6-2/TRBV6-3; D gene: TRBD2; clone size: -; CDR3 protein: CASSQGLAGARPNEQFF; CDR3 DNA: TGTGCCAGCAGTCAGGGACTAGCGGGAGCCCGCCCCAATGAGCAGTTCTTC
J gene: TRBJ2-1; V gene: TRBV7-9; D gene: -; clone size: -; CDR3 protein: CASSLAAGHNEQFF; CDR3 DNA: TGTGCCAGCAGCTTAGCGGCAGGGCACAATGAGCAGTTCTTC
J gene: TRBJ2-3; V gene: TRBV5-4; D gene: TRBD1; clone size: -; CDR3 protein: CASSSRDSRTDTQYF; CDR3 DNA: TGTGCCAGCAGCTCCCGGGACAGCCGCACAGATACGCAGTATTTT
J gene: TRBJ2-2; V gene: TRBV27; D gene: TRBD2; clone size: -; CDR3 protein: CASSFGVSGSIDTGELFF; CDR3 DNA: TGTGCCAGCAGTTTCGGAGTTAGCGGGAGTATCGACACCGGGGAGCTGTTTTTT
J gene: TRBJ2-7; V gene: TRBV28; D gene: TRBD2; clone size: -; CDR3 protein: CASSLIGGRPEQYF; CDR3 DNA: TGTGCCAGCAGTTTAATTGGCGGGAGGCCCGAGCAGTACTTC
J gene: TRBJ2-7; V gene: TRBV3-1/TRBV3-2; D gene: -; clone size: -; CDR3 protein: CASSQSHEQYF; CDR3 DNA: TGTGCCAGCAGCCAAAGCCACGAGCAGTACTTC